Shown below are 20 T cell receptor beta chains from a single sample sequenced in a study of shared clonotypes between healthy human individuals. TCRdb's copy holds only in-frame clones and misses some; the assay was immunoSEQ multiplex PCR. Of around 99,000 clones listed, 68% are singletons. The sequencing input was memory CD8+ T cells sorted from blood. Subset meaning: CD45RO+ cells pooled with CCR7-negative TemRA cells. Receptors originate from a man aged 30 to 39 in good health.

The table lists this clone with a few counts. V and J are TRBV15 and TRBJ2-7; D not certain. The CDR3 loop spans 15 amino acids. Germline-derived CDR1 and CDR2 are LNHNV and YYDKDF (reference sequence). The ends were cut back, 0 bases at V and 4 bases at J, with 13 bases in the middle. The CDR3 region is CATSRDFSQPYEQYF. DNA of the CDR3: TGTGCCACCAGCAGAGATTTCAGTCAGCCTTACGAGCAGTACTTC.

The chain has TRBV11-2 and TRBJ1-2; D gene unclear. Germline V gene data show CDR1 as SGHAT and CDR2 as FQNNGV. Trimming took off 5 bases at V and 7 bases at J, with 17 bases between the two ends. The CDR3 is 14 amino acids. The CDR3 DNA sequence: TGTGCCAGCAGCCCCCGGACCGACGACGGTGGCTACACCTTC. Translated, it gives CASSPRTDDGGYTF.

The table lists this clone with a few counts. The chain is built from TRBV7-2 and TRBJ2-1, with TRBD2 matching 8 bases. Germline V CDR1 and CDR2: SGHTA, FQGNSA. V was clipped by 2 bases and J by 12 bases; unmatched bases: 12. This CDR3 has 15 residues. The CDR3 here is CASSLNPGGGSGQFF. The CDR3, as DNA: TGTGCCAGCAGCTTAAATCCCGGGGGGGGCTCAGGGCAGTTCTTC.

This clone appeared a few times. The J gene is TRBJ1-1, the V gene TRBV2; D is unresolved. The CDR3 runs to 11 residues. V was pared by 5 bases and J by 7 bases, with 8 bases between. Germline loops: CDR1 SNHLY, CDR2 FYNNEI. The CDR3 DNA follows: TGTGCCAGCAGTTATGACGGTGAAGCTTTCTTT. It is translated as CASSYDGEAFF.

This clone was observed many times. V usage is TRBV27 and J usage is TRBJ2-3, with TRBD2 matching 8 bases. Germline V gene lookup returns CDR1 MNHEY and CDR2 SMNVEV (reference sequence). CDR3 size: 17 residues. V shed 3 bases, J shed 3 bases, and the junction held 11 bases outside the gene matches. For the CDR3, the DNA is TGTGCCAGCAGTTTGGAAGCGGGAGTATTAGGGACAGATACGCAGTATTTT. This gives the protein CASSLEAGVLGTDTQYF.

For this clone: This may come from a read error, since a much larger clone is one base off. The same CDR3 can be traced to other DNA sequences in this sample. V usage is TRBV19 and J usage is TRBJ2-7; a weak D match, TRBD1 (5 bases). The ends were cut back, 4 bases at V and 2 bases at J, with 6 bases in the middle. This CDR3 is 12 amino acids long. Looked up from germline, CDR1 is LNHDA and CDR2 is SQIVND (reference sequence). CDR3 loop: CASSTDTYEQYF. CDR3 coding DNA: TGTGCCAGTAGTACGGACACCTACGAGCAGTACTTC.

The V gene is TRBV7-7, the J gene TRBJ2-3, with D unresolved. In germline, CDR1 is SSHAT, CDR2 FNYEAQ (reference sequence). V lost 3 bases and J lost 6, with 10 bases in between. This CDR3 is built from 13 residues. The CDR3 here is CASSLTYSDTQYF. The CDR3 nucleotides are TGTGCCAGCAGCTTGACGTATTCGGATACGCAGTATTTT.

The rearrangement uses TRBV5-1 and TRBJ2-7, with D perhaps being TRBD1 or TRBD2 (5 bases each). CDR1 and CDR2 (germline): SGHRS, YFSETQ. CDR3 length equals 12 residues. V was cut by 4 bases and J by 6 bases, with 11 bases left in between. The DNA of the CDR3 is TGCGCCAGCAGCCCCCCCGGGGCCGAGCAGTACTTC. It specifies CASSPPGAEQYF.

CDR3 residues: CASSLQVAAGGDTQYF. The CDR3 DNA sequence: TGTGCCAGCAGCCTCCAGGTCGCCGCCGGCGGAGATACGCAGTATTTT. The gene calls are TRBV7-8 and TRBJ2-3; no definite D call. Trimming pared 5 bases from V and 5 bases from J, leaving 20 bases between. Germline V gene sequence: CDR1 SGHVS, CDR2 FQNEAQ. The CDR3 is 16 amino acids.

J is TRBJ2-1 and V is TRBV27; tentatively, D is TRBD1 or TRBD2 (5 bases each). This CDR3 is built from 17 residues. CDR1 is MNHEY and CDR2 is SMNVEV in the germline V gene (reference sequence). Trimming took off 0 bases at V and 4 bases at J, with 16 bases between the two ends. Here the CDR3 DNA reads TGTGCCAGCAGTTTATCGGGACCGGGTAGCGTATACAATGAGCAGTTCTTC. This sequence encodes CASSLSGPGSVYNEQFF.

The V call is TRBV7-9, the J call TRBJ1-1; possible D gene TRBD1, 5 bases. The germline V gene encodes CDR1 SEHNR and CDR2 FQNEAQ (reference sequence). CDR3 length: 12 residues. The V end lost 6 bases, the J end lost 7 bases, and 12 bases lay between the germline ends. CDR3 coding DNA: TGTGCCAGCAGGGGGGAGGGCAGTGAAGCTTTCTTT. Translated, it gives CASRGEGSEAFF.

In its sample, this clone was seen a few times. The genes are TRBV10-2 and TRBJ2-1; no clear D gene. The CDR3 is made up of 11 amino acids. Deletions cut 8 bases from V and 8 bases from J, with 10 bases between. From germline, CDR1 is WSHSY and CDR2 SAAADI. The DNA of the CDR3 is TGCGCCAGCGCGGCATATTATGAGCAGTTCTTC. Protein sequence: CASAAYYEQFF.

The rearrangement joins TRBV5-1 to TRBJ1-4, with unresolved D. The CDR3 consists of 15 residues. Germline CDR1 and CDR2: SGHRS and YFSETQ. V was trimmed by 4 bases and J by 5 bases, leaving 15 bases between them. CDR3 in amino acids: CASSTDRPANEKLFF. CDR3 DNA: TGCGCCAGCAGCACCGACCGTCCCGCCAATGAAAAACTGTTTTTT.

This chain uses TRBV7-3 with TRBJ2-2, with a tentative D call TRBD2 (6 bases). The CDR3 sequence is 17 residues long. Germline assignment: CDR1 SGHTA and CDR2 FQGTGA. Trimming left V 5 bases short and J 6 bases short, with 22 bases between. CDR3 in DNA: TGTGCCAGCAGCCCTGCTGCACTAGCCTTTCGTGCCGGGGAGCTGTTTTTT. The encoded protein is CASSPAALAFRAGELFF.

This clone has a handful of counts. The chain couples TRBV7-9 to TRBJ2-5, with a possible D match to TRBD1 (6 bases). The J call may be incorrect, as the DNA end agrees better with TRBJ2-7. This CDR3 spans 16 amino acids. The germline V gene has CDR1 SEHNR and CDR2 FQNEAQ (reference sequence). The CDR3 here is CASSLYGRDNTYEQYF. The CDR3 DNA reads as TGTGCCAGCAGCTTATACGGTCGGGACAATACCTACGAGCAGTACTTC.

V usage is TRBV7-9 and J usage is TRBJ2-7, with no clear D. From germline, CDR1 is SEHNR and CDR2 FQNEAQ (reference sequence). Trimming removed 3 bases from V and 7 bases from J, with 10 bases in between. The CDR3 totals 12 residues. As DNA, the CDR3 is TGTGCCAGCAGCTTTCCCGTGGGAGAGCAGTACTTC. Amino acid sequence: CASSFPVGEQYF.

The gene calls are TRBV14 and TRBJ2-1; the match to TRBD2 covers 10 bases. The CDR3 runs to 16 residues. CDR1 and CDR2 from the germline V gene are SGHDN and FVKESK. J gave up 3 bases and V 3 bases, and 5 bases lay outside the gene matches. CDR3 sequence (DNA): TGTGCCAGCAGCCACAGGACTAGCGGCCTCTACAATGAGCAGTTCTTC. Its protein product is CASSHRTSGLYNEQFF.

This clone was picked up a small number of times. The chain carries TRBV27 and TRBJ1-5; tentative D call: TRBD1 (6 bases). The CDR3 is 13 amino acids. V was shortened by 6 bases and J by 7 bases, with 13 bases between the two germline ends. Germline V gene lookup returns CDR1 MNHEY and CDR2 SMNVEV (reference sequence). The CDR3 here is CASRGARGQPQHF. The DNA for the CDR3 is TGTGCCAGCAGGGGGGCGCGGGGGCAGCCCCAGCATTTT.

The sample holds one count of this clone. CDR3 loop: CASNPRTSYEQYF. CDR3 sequence (DNA): TGTGCCAGCAACCCTAGGACCTCCTACGAGCAGTACTTC. The chain combines TRBV2 with TRBJ2-7; D not resolved. The CDR3 length is 13 residues. Trimming pared 7 bases from V and 0 bases from J, leaving 10 bases between. Germline V gives CDR1 SNHLY, CDR2 FYNNEI.

This clone occurred a few times. The chain uses TRBV6-4 and TRBJ2-2; D perhaps matches TRBD2 (6 bases). Germline assignment: CDR1 MRHNA and CDR2 SNTAGT. The CDR3 totals 15 residues. Trimming cost V 4 bases and J 2 bases, with 11 bases left between them. The CDR3 nucleotides read TGTGCCAGCAGTGTCGGGAGCGACAACACCGGGGAGCTGTTTTTT. Protein product: CASSVGSDNTGELFF.